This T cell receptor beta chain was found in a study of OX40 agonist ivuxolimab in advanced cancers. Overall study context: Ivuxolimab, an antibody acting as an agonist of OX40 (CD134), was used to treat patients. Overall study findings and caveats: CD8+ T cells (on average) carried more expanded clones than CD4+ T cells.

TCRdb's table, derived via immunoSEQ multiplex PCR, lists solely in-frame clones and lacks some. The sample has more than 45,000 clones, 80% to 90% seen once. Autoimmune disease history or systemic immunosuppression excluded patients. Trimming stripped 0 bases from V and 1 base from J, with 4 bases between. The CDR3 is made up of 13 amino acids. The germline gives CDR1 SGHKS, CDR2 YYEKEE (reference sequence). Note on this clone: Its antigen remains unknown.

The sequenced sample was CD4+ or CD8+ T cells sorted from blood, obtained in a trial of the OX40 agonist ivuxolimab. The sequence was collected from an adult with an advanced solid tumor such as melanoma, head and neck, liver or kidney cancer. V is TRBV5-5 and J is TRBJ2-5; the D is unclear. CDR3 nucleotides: TGTGCCAGCAGCTTGGCCACCCAAGAGACCCAGTACTTC. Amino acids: CASSLATQETQYF.